Listed here are 25 T cell receptor beta chains from one sample, sequenced in a study of blood T cell repertoires in COVID-19. Assay used: immunoSEQ multiplex PCR; TCRdb lists only in-frame clones, some missing. The table lists approximately 240,000 clones, around 87% of them singletons, with approximately 3.4% in the top ten. Sequences were obtained from PBMCs or T cells enriched from blood (not recorded which). The receptor set was obtained from a woman aged 18 to 35 in a cohort exposed to, infected with or recovered from COVID-19 (not recorded which).

The V and J genes are TRBV11-2 and TRBJ2-7, with 10 bases that match TRBD1. Unmatched junction bases numbered 7, after V lost 5 bases and J lost 6 bases. Per the germline V gene, CDR1 is SGHAT and CDR2 is FQNNGV. This CDR3 region has 14 residues. CDR3 sequence reads: CASSAGTGDREQYF. DNA for the CDR3: TGTGCCAGCAGCGCAGGGACAGGGGATCGCGAGCAGTACTTC.

This chain connects TRBV11-3 to TRBJ1-4; D not certain. Trimming pared 1 base from V and 5 bases from J, leaving 11 bases between. Germline V lookup: CDR1 SGHNT, CDR2 YENEEA. There are 15 residues in the CDR3. The CDR3 bases are TGTGCCAGCAGCTTAGTCGGAGGGCAGAATGAAAAACTGTTTTTT. Protein sequence: CASSLVGGQNEKLFF.

This rearrangement joins TRBV2 to TRBJ1-5; tentative D call: TRBD1 (5 bases). Germline V lookup: CDR1 SNHLY, CDR2 FYNNEI. This CDR3 has 14 residues. Between the trimmed V and J ends, which lost 6 bases and 3 bases, there was a span of 12 bases. For the CDR3, the DNA is TGTGCCAGCAGGAGGTCGACAGACAATCAGCCCCAGCATTTT. Translated, it gives CASRRSTDNQPQHF.

V and J are TRBV24-1 and TRBJ2-5; TRBD2 aligns across 13 bases. The trim removed 0 bases at V and 9 bases at J, leaving 3 bases unmatched. From germline, CDR1 is KGHDR and CDR2 SFDVKD. This CDR3 region has 15 residues. CDR3 residues: CATSDLTSGGGAQYF. CDR3 nucleotides: TGTGCCACCAGTGATTTGACTAGCGGGGGGGGCGCCCAGTACTTC.

J is TRBJ2-1 and V is TRBV2, with D possibly TRBD1 on 7 matching bases. Looked up from germline, CDR1 is SNHLY and CDR2 is FYNNEI. V lost 4 bases to trimming and J lost 2 bases, with 15 bases between them. The CDR3 has 16 amino acids. CDR3 in amino acids: CASSGGDSRAYNEQFF. The CDR3 DNA reads TGTGCCAGCAGTGGCGGGGACAGTCGAGCCTACAATGAGCAGTTCTTC. Drawing the rest from reference TRBV2 and TRBJ2-1, the complete variable domain is EPEVTQTPSHQVTQMGQEVILRCVPISNHLYFYWYRQILGQKVEFLVSFYNNEISEKSEIFDDQFSVERPDGSNFTLKIRSTKLEDSAMYFCASSGGDSRAYNEQFFGPGTRLTVL.

The V and J genes are TRBV12-3 or TRBV12-4 and TRBJ1-5; TRBD1 agrees at 7 bases. The CDR3 extends over 13 amino acids. J gave up 2 bases and V 5 bases, and 0 bases lay outside the gene matches. CDR3 sequence (DNA): TGTGCCAGCAGTGGGACAGGCAATCAGCCCCAGCATTTT. Its translation is CASSGTGNQPQHF.

The chain's CDR3 is CASSESTGGSDTEAFF. For the CDR3, the DNA is TGCGCCAGCAGTGAGTCTACAGGTGGATCTGACACTGAAGCTTTCTTT. The V call is TRBV10-1, the J call TRBJ1-1, with D maybe TRBD1 (5 bases). Trimming cost V 0 bases and J 3 bases, with 14 bases left between them. The CDR3 runs to 16 residues. Per the germline V gene, CDR1 is WNHNN and CDR2 is SYGVQD (reference sequence).

This chain joins TRBV9 and TRBJ1-2; D ambiguous. The germline V gene encodes CDR1 SGDLS and CDR2 YYNGEE. CDR3 length equals 13 residues. With 3 bases removed from V and 4 bases from J, the gap between germline ends came to 10 bases. The chain's CDR3 is CASSAAGSYGYTF. CDR3 DNA sequence: TGTGCCAGCAGCGCCGCGGGGAGCTATGGCTACACCTTC. The full variable domain, in which reference TRBV9 and TRBJ1-2 provide the parts outside the CDR3, is DSGVTQTPKHLITATGQRVTLRCSPRSGDLSVYWYQQSLDQGLQFLIQYYNGEERAKGNILERFSAQQFPDLHSELNLSSLELGDSALYFCASSAAGSYGYTFGSGTRLTVV.

This chain links TRBV2 with TRBJ2-1; 9 bases are shared with TRBD2. Germline V gene lookup returns CDR1 SNHLY and CDR2 FYNNEI. The CDR3 spans 17 residues. Losses at the gene ends were 4 bases for V and 10 bases for J; bases not matched to a gene: 17. CDR3 DNA sequence: TGTGCCAGCAGTGCCCTACTGACTAGCGGCCGACCTCAGGAGCAGTTCTTC. Amino acid sequence: CASSALLTSGRPQEQFF.

The V and J genes are TRBV6-1 and TRBJ2-1; possibly TRBD1 for D (6 bases). CDR3 length equals 18 residues. V was shortened by 0 bases and J by 0 bases, with 15 bases between the two germline ends. Germline assignment: CDR1 MNHNS and CDR2 SASEGT. As DNA, the CDR3 is TGTGCCAGCAGTGAAGCTACGTTGGGGGCGAGCTCCTACAATGAGCAGTTCTTC. Amino acids: CASSEATLGASSYNEQFF.

Turning to this clone: Compared with germline, one end of the junction differs, possibly owing to a read error. V and J are TRBV18 and TRBJ1-1; D is possibly TRBD1 (5 bases). The CDR3 covers 14 residues. Germline-derived CDR1 and CDR2 are KGHSH and LQKENI. The CDR3 nucleotides read TGTGCCAGCACACCGACAGCCCTGAACACTGAAGCTTTCTTT. Translating gives CASTPTALNTEAFF.

This chain uses TRBV6-5 with TRBJ1-2; 7 positions match TRBD1. Germline V gene sequence: CDR1 MNHEY, CDR2 SVGAGI. With 5 bases clipped from V and 8 bases from J, the junction kept 8 bases outside the gene matches. CDR3 length equals 13 residues. CDR3 residues: CASSRQGVRGYTF. The DNA for the CDR3 is TGTGCCAGCAGTCGACAGGGAGTCAGGGGCTACACCTTC.

This clone has a single count. Other DNA sequences within the sample encode an identical CDR3. The V call is TRBV3-1 (or the pseudogene TRBV3-2), the J call TRBJ2-2, with TRBD1 as a possible D gene (6 bases). Trimming pared 1 base from V and 1 base from J, leaving 7 bases between. The CDR3 sequence is 15 residues long. CDR1 is LGHDT, CDR2 YNNKEL, per germline (reference sequence). CDR3 in amino acids: CASSQVGGNTGELFF. CDR3 DNA: TGTGCCAGCAGCCAAGTAGGGGGGAACACCGGGGAGCTGTTTTTT.

J is TRBJ2-7 and V is TRBV10-1; 9 bases fit TRBD1. Germline V gene lookup returns CDR1 WNHNN and CDR2 SYGVQD (reference sequence). The length of the CDR3 is 15 residues. The V gene end was trimmed by 1 base and the J gene end by 0 bases; junction bases not matched to a gene: 1. The CDR3 DNA sequence: TGCGCCAGCAGTGAGTTACAGGGGGCCTCCTACGAGCAGTACTTC. This encodes CASSELQGASYEQYF.

The V and J genes are TRBV5-1 and TRBJ2-3; a possible D gene is TRBD2 (5 bases). In germline, CDR1 is SGHRS, CDR2 YFSETQ. Trimming removed 1 base at V and 3 bases at J, with 18 bases between. This CDR3 is built from 17 residues. In DNA, the CDR3 is TGCGCCAGCAGCTTGATCGGTGGCGGGCCGAGGACAGATACGCAGTATTTT. Its translation: CASSLIGGGPRTDTQYF.

This clone was found once. V gene TRBV19 combines with J gene TRBJ1-5; 8 bases agree with TRBD1. With 4 bases clipped from V and 7 bases from J, the junction kept 9 bases outside the gene matches. The CDR3 sequence is 15 residues long. Germline-derived CDR1 and CDR2 are LNHDA and SQIVND (reference sequence). CDR3 sequence: CASSNPNRGDQPQHF. The CDR3 region has the DNA TGTGCCAGTAGTAACCCGAACAGGGGGGACCAGCCCCAGCATTTT.

The chain has TRBV7-9 and TRBJ1-2, with 7 bases matching TRBD1. From germline, CDR1 is SEHNR and CDR2 FQNEAQ (reference sequence). J was trimmed by 6 bases and V by 5 bases; bases with no gene match: 9. The CDR3 consists of 14 residues. This chain's CDR3 is CASSAPDRADGYTF. CDR3 coding DNA: TGTGCCAGCAGCGCCCCTGACAGGGCCGATGGCTACACCTTC.

The CDR3 DNA is TGTGCCAGCTCACCACAACTGGATCGGGGAACCTACGAGCAGTACTTC. This sequence encodes CASSPQLDRGTYEQYF. The gene calls are TRBV18 and TRBJ2-7, with D tentatively TRBD2 (5 bases). This CDR3 has 16 residues. The germline gives CDR1 KGHSH, CDR2 LQKENI. Trimming left V 1 base short and J 2 bases short, with 15 bases between.

This chain links TRBV7-9 with TRBJ2-1, with D hard to call. The V end was cut by 4 bases, the J end by 0 bases, with 13 bases between. Germline loops: CDR1 SEHNR, CDR2 FQNEAQ (reference sequence). The CDR3 has 16 residues. The CDR3 here is CASSSYSTPSYNEQFF. The CDR3 DNA reads as TGTGCCAGCAGCTCCTACTCTACCCCCTCCTACAATGAGCAGTTCTTC.

V usage is TRBV6-1 and J usage is TRBJ2-2, with D possibly matching TRBD1 (6 bases). Trimming took 5 bases from V and 13 from J, leaving 17 bases between them. Per germline, CDR1 MNHNS and CDR2 SASEGT. The CDR3 contains 13 residues. The CDR3 DNA sequence: TGTGCCAGCAGTTTTGGTTACGGCAGGGGGCTGTTTTTT. This encodes CASSFGYGRGLFF.

The chain combines TRBV20-1 with TRBJ2-1; D call uncertain. Germline lookup yields CDR1 DFQATT and CDR2 SNEGSKA (reference sequence). V was shortened by 4 bases and J by 8 bases, with 6 bases between the two germline ends. This CDR3 has 10 residues. The CDR3 DNA follows: TGCAGTGCTACGCGCGATGAGCAGTTCTTC. As protein: CSATRDEQFF.

The V and J genes are TRBV15 and TRBJ1-1; possible D gene TRBD1, 5 bases. Looked up from germline, CDR1 is LNHNV and CDR2 is YYDKDF (reference sequence). This CDR3 spans 18 amino acids. V lost 4 bases and J 3 bases, leaving 24 bases between the germline ends. The CDR3 DNA sequence: TGTGCCACCAGCACTTCGGTATGGGGGGGATGGCCGGACACTGAAGCTTTCTTT. Translated, it gives CATSTSVWGGWPDTEAFF.

The chain couples TRBV4-1 to TRBJ2-7; the D gene is possibly TRBD1 (6 bases). This CDR3 is built from 14 residues. The germline V and J ends were trimmed by 1 base and 5 bases, with 12 bases remaining between them. The germline V gene has CDR1 MGHRA and CDR2 YSYEKL. In nucleotides, the CDR3 is TGCGCCAGCAGCCAAGTTTTACAGGGTAACGAGCAGTACTTC. Amino acid sequence: CASSQVLQGNEQYF.

This chain joins TRBV7-9 and TRBJ2-1, with 8 bases that match TRBD1. The junction had 13 bases not matched to a gene; V was cut back by 0 bases and J by 15 bases. Germline lookup yields CDR1 SEHNR and CDR2 FQNEAQ (reference sequence). The CDR3 covers 15 residues. The CDR3 bases are TGTGCCAGCAGCTTAGCCAGGACAGGGCCTCTATGTATGTTCTTC. It yields the protein CASSLARTGPLCMFF.

The chain couples TRBV27 to TRBJ1-1; weak D call: TRBD1 (5 bases). V was trimmed by 6 bases and J by 4 bases, leaving 15 bases between them. The germline V gene has CDR1 MNHEY and CDR2 SMNVEV (reference sequence). The CDR3 totals 14 residues. CDR3 in DNA: TGTGCCAGCAGCCCCAGGGCCGTAGGCACTGAAGCTTTCTTT. Translated, it gives CASSPRAVGTEAFF.